The 24 T cell receptor beta chains listed next were all sequenced from one sample in a study of T cells in localized non-small cell lung cancer. Produced via immunoSEQ multiplex PCR; TCRdb's table is partial and in-frame only. This table holds some 27,000 clones, 85% to 90% found once. Source: peripheral blood, taken before any cancer treatment. Receptors originate from a female donor of 60 years or more with stage III squamous cell lung carcinoma.

The chain combines TRBV29-1 with TRBJ2-3, with 7 bases aligning to TRBD1. Germline CDR1 SQVTM, CDR2 ANQGSEA. The CDR3 loop spans 13 amino acids. V lost 7 bases and J lost 7; bases outside the gene matches: 11. The CDR3 is CSAKVTGVNTQYF. The CDR3 bases are TGCAGCGCTAAGGTAACAGGGGTGAATACGCAGTATTTT.

This sequence joins TRBV29-1 and TRBJ2-3; 7 nucleotides line up with TRBD1. J lost 2 bases, V lost 4 bases, and 9 bases had no gene match. The length of the CDR3 is 15 residues. CDR1 SQVTM and CDR2 ANQGSEA come from the germline V gene. CDR3 amino acids: CSVVSTGRNTDTQYF. The CDR3 DNA reads TGCAGCGTTGTGTCGACAGGGCGAAACACAGATACGCAGTATTTT.

The V gene is TRBV7-9, the J gene TRBJ2-7, with TRBD2 matching 16 bases. CDR3 size: 17 residues. In germline, CDR1 is SEHNR, CDR2 FQNEAQ (reference sequence). V lost 3 bases and J lost 0; bases outside the gene matches: 2. In DNA form, the CDR3 reads TGTGCCAGCAGCTTGGGGACTAGCGGGAGGGCCTCCTACGAGCAGTACTTC. Amino acids: CASSLGTSGRASYEQYF.

The V call is TRBV4-3, the J call TRBJ2-2; 8 bases match TRBD1. The V and J ends lost 2 bases and 4 bases, in that order; junction bases with no gene match: 3. The germline V gene encodes CDR1 LGHNA and CDR2 YSLEER. The CDR3 covers 15 residues. The CDR3 DNA follows: TGCGCCAGCAGCCAACCCGGGACAGGCACCGGGGAGCTGTTTTTT. This sequence encodes CASSQPGTGTGELFF.

This clone was detected only a few times. CDR3 in amino acids: CASRRTSGGAYNEQFF. The CDR3 DNA reads TGTGCCAGCAGACGGACTAGCGGGGGGGCCTACAATGAGCAGTTCTTC. The chain employs TRBV6-6 and TRBJ2-1; 15 nucleotides match TRBD2. Germline CDR1 and CDR2: MNHNY and SVGAGI (reference sequence). With 6 bases clipped from V and 2 bases from J, the junction kept 2 bases outside the gene matches. This CDR3 has 16 amino acids.

V gene TRBV6-5 combines with J gene TRBJ2-5; D not resolved. Germline-derived CDR1 and CDR2 are MNHEY and SVGAGI. With 4 bases removed from V and 5 bases from J, the gap between germline ends came to 11 bases. The CDR3 sequence is 13 residues long. CDR3: CASSSPARETQYF. The CDR3, as DNA: TGTGCCAGCAGTTCCCCCGCCCGGGAGACCCAGTACTTC.

The V gene is TRBV28, the J gene TRBJ1-1; D is uncertain. Trimming took off 3 bases at V and 7 bases at J, with 9 bases between the two ends. There are 12 residues in the CDR3. Germline loops: CDR1 MDHEN, CDR2 SYDVKM. CDR3 nucleotides: TGTGCCAGCAGTTTGGAAGAGGGTGAAGCTTTCTTT. Its translation is CASSLEEGEAFF. The whole variable domain, remainder taken from reference TRBV28 and TRBJ1-1, is DVKVTQSSRYLVKRTGEKVFLECVQDMDHENMFWYRQDPGLGLRLIYFSYDVKMKEKGDIPEGYSVSREKKERFSLILESASTNQTSMYLCASSLEEGEAFFGQGTRLTVV.

The sample holds one count of this clone. The chain carries TRBV18 and TRBJ2-7; 9 nucleotides agree with TRBD1. CDR1 KGHSH and CDR2 LQKENI come from the germline V gene. The CDR3 covers 15 residues. J was trimmed by 3 bases and V by 2 bases; bases with no gene match: 5. CDR3 sequence reads: CASSPATGQGYEQYF. In nucleotides, the CDR3 is TGTGCCAGCTCACCAGCCACGGGACAGGGCTACGAGCAGTACTTC.

V gene TRBV19 combines with J gene TRBJ1-5; no clear D. V was cut by 0 bases and J by 4 bases, with 19 bases left in between. CDR1 and CDR2 (germline): LNHDA, SQIVND (reference sequence). The CDR3 has 18 residues. CDR3 DNA sequence: TGTGCCAGTAGTATAGATCGGCAGATCCTGCTTGGTAATCAGCCCCAGCATTTT. Translated, it gives CASSIDRQILLGNQPQHF. The entire variable domain, with the rest obtained from reference TRBV19 and TRBJ1-5, is as follows: DGGITQSPKYLFRKEGQNVTLSCEQNLNHDAMYWYRQDPGQGLRLIYYSQIVNDFQKGDIAEGYSVSREKKESFPLTVTSAQKNPTAFYLCASSIDRQILLGNQPQHFGDGTRLSIL.

The V and J genes are TRBV29-1 and TRBJ1-3, with no clear D. The V and J ends lost 4 bases and 2 bases respectively, with 9 bases between them. The CDR3 covers 13 residues. Germline V CDR1 and CDR2: SQVTM, ANQGSEA. CDR3 sequence reads: CSVGHGAGNTIYF. The DNA of the CDR3 is TGCAGCGTTGGTCACGGCGCTGGAAACACCATATATTTT.

The chain is built from TRBV9 and TRBJ1-2; TRBD1 matches 10 bases. The J segment lost 2 bases and the V segment lost 3 bases, leaving 1 base of the junction unmatched. This CDR3 has 14 amino acids. Germline assignment: CDR1 SGDLS and CDR2 YYNGEE. The CDR3: CASSADRGNYGYTF. The CDR3 DNA follows: TGTGCCAGCAGCGCGGACAGGGGGAACTATGGCTACACCTTC. Supplemented by reference TRBV9 and TRBJ1-2, the full variable domain reads DSGVTQTPKHLITATGQRVTLRCSPRSGDLSVYWYQQSLDQGLQFLIQYYNGEERAKGNILERFSAQQFPDLHSELNLSSLELGDSALYFCASSADRGNYGYTFGSGTRLTVV.

A single count supports this clone. The chain employs TRBV29-1 and TRBJ1-3, with 7 positions matching TRBD1. CDR1 is SQVTM and CDR2 is ANQGSEA in the germline V gene. The CDR3 loop spans 13 amino acids. V lost 6 bases, J lost 0 bases, and 2 bases stayed unmatched. DNA of the CDR3: TGCAGCGTGGGACAGAGCTCTGGAAACACCATATATTTT. Its translation: CSVGQSSGNTIYF.

This chain uses TRBV4-3 with TRBJ1-2, with 7 bases fitting TRBD1. CDR3 size: 15 residues. Losses at the gene ends were 0 bases for V and 7 bases for J; bases not matched to a gene: 8. Germline V lookup: CDR1 LGHNA, CDR2 YSLEER. The CDR3 sequence: CASSQEEGARGGYTF. CDR3 nucleotides: TGCGCCAGCAGCCAAGAAGAGGGGGCCAGGGGTGGCTACACCTTC.

The chain has TRBV6-6 and TRBJ1-2, with 7 bases aligning to TRBD1. This CDR3 spans 13 amino acids. With V trimmed by 2 bases and J by 4 bases, 1 base remained unmatched. CDR1 MNHNY and CDR2 SVGAGI come from the germline V gene (reference sequence). Here the CDR3 DNA reads TGTGCCAGCAGTTACGGGACAGTCTATGGCTACACCTTC. This translates into CASSYGTVYGYTF.

This clone was seen only once. The V call is TRBV2, the J call TRBJ2-5; TRBD2 matches at 14 bases. The CDR3 is made up of 15 amino acids. CDR1 SNHLY and CDR2 FYNNEI come from the germline V gene. V gave up 4 bases and J gave up 4 bases; unmatched junction bases: 2. The CDR3 region has the DNA TGTGCCAGCAGTGCGACTAGCGGGGGGGCAGAGACCCAGTACTTC. Translating it yields CASSATSGGAETQYF.

The V gene is TRBV7-6, the J gene TRBJ1-5; TRBD1 matches 8 bases. CDR3 length: 18 residues. Germline values: CDR1 SGHVS, CDR2 FNYEAQ. V shed 1 base and J 0 bases; nucleotides not matched to a gene: 8. CDR3 bases: TGTGCCAGCAGCTTAGTGGCCAGGGGGCTTAATAGCAATCAGCCCCAGCATTTT. Its translation is CASSLVARGLNSNQPQHF. Full variable domain (missing parts from reference TRBV7-6 and TRBJ1-5): GAGVSQSPRYKVTKRGQDVALRCDPISGHVSLYWYRQALGQGPEFLTYFNYEAQQDKSGLPNDRFSAERPEGSISTLTIQRTEQRDSAMYRCASSLVARGLNSNQPQHFGDGTRLSIL.

The chain couples TRBV6-1 to TRBJ1-5; 10 bases align to TRBD1. After removal of 7 bases from V and 4 bases from J, the junction contained 1 base not matched to a gene. This CDR3 has 13 residues. Germline-derived CDR1 and CDR2 are MNHNS and SASEGT. CDR3 coding DNA: TGTGCCAGCAAGGACAGGGGGAATCAGCCCCAGCATTTT. Amino acids: CASKDRGNQPQHF.

The rearrangement joins TRBV19 to TRBJ1-4; no definite D call. CDR3 length equals 14 residues. CDR1 is LNHDA, CDR2 SQIVND, per germline (reference sequence). The V end was cut by 4 bases, the J end by 5 bases, with 11 bases between. This CDR3 is CASSTPATNEKLFF. The DNA of the CDR3 is TGTGCCAGTAGTACCCCCGCCACCAATGAAAAACTGTTTTTT.

This clone was detected once. This sequence joins TRBV27 and TRBJ2-1; unclear D gene. Germline CDR1 is MNHEY and CDR2 is SMNVEV (reference sequence). V lost 2 bases and J 5 bases, leaving 19 bases between the germline ends. There are 17 residues in the CDR3. Here the CDR3 DNA reads TGTGCCAGCAGTTTAAAATGGATTAGTCGGTTCCACAATGAGCAGTTCTTC. Its protein product is CASSLKWISRFHNEQFF.

The chain is built from TRBV19 and TRBJ2-1, with D maybe TRBD1 (6 bases). The germline V gene encodes CDR1 LNHDA and CDR2 SQIVND (reference sequence). The CDR3 spans 15 residues. Between the trimmed V and J ends, which lost 1 base and 2 bases, there was a span of 9 bases. The CDR3 bases are TGTGCCAGTAGTATAGCGACAGGAACCTACAATGAGCAGTTCTTC. Protein product: CASSIATGTYNEQFF.

The rearrangement links TRBV27 to TRBJ1-6; perhaps TRBD1 as D (5 bases). The length of the CDR3 is 15 residues. The V end lost 2 bases, the J end lost 6 bases, and 11 bases lay between the germline ends. Germline V gene sequence: CDR1 MNHEY, CDR2 SMNVEV (reference sequence). The CDR3 is CASSLGAETNSPLHF. The CDR3 DNA reads TGTGCCAGCAGTTTAGGGGCAGAGACTAATTCACCCCTCCACTTT.

This sequence joins TRBV6-1 and TRBJ2-3; D gene unclear. This CDR3 has 13 amino acids. Germline V gene lookup returns CDR1 MNHNS and CDR2 SASEGT. V was pared by 2 bases and J by 4 bases, with 7 bases between. DNA for the CDR3: TGTGCCAGCAGTGAACGAGGCGCAGATACGCAGTATTTT. It codes for CASSERGADTQYF.

The V gene is TRBV28, the J gene TRBJ1-6, with D unclear. V dropped 1 base and J dropped 10 bases, with 5 bases sitting between them. The germline V gene encodes CDR1 MDHEN and CDR2 SYDVKM. The CDR3 extends over 12 amino acids. CDR3 DNA sequence: TGTGCCAGCAGTTTATCAGGCTCACCCCTCCACTTT. Translation gives CASSLSGSPLHF. The full variable domain, completed using reference TRBV28 and TRBJ1-6, is DVKVTQSSRYLVKRTGEKVFLECVQDMDHENMFWYRQDPGLGLRLIYFSYDVKMKEKGDIPEGYSVSREKKERFSLILESASTNQTSMYLCASSLSGSPLHFGNGTRLTVT.

The chain carries TRBV12-1 and TRBJ2-3; the tabulated D call, TRBD2, remains unverified against the DNA. TRBV12-1 is classified as a pseudogene. This CDR3 is 20 amino acids long. The CDR3 loop reads CASSFGGVSAGGPSTDTQYF. As DNA, the CDR3 is TGTGCCAGCAGCTTTGGAGGGGTGTCAGCGGGAGGGCCTAGCACAGATACGCAGTATTTT.